This record covers a single TCR beta chain. In the original workflow: Amplifying reference gene primers gave estimates of nucleated cell counts. Assay: immunoSEQ multiplex PCR; the TCRdb copy retains only in-frame clones and omits some. Clonal size and the V and J genes are those of that table, whereas D and trimming came from the DNA. Here the sample spans about 260,000 clones, about nine tenths being singletons. Germline CDR1 and CDR2: LNHDA and SQIVND (reference sequence). The ends were cut back, 10 bases at V and 6 bases at J, with 16 bases in the middle. The CDR3 is made up of 14 amino acids. The data stem from a study of blood T cell repertoires in COVID-19. About the study: The samples span acute and convalescent COVID-19 from the United States, Italy and Spain.

This chain connects TRBV19 to TRBJ1-6; D is undetermined. Sequencing was performed on peripheral blood. The TCR was taken from a woman between 40 and 55 years old who had recovered from COVID-19. CDR3 coding DNA: TGTGCCACCAACCCCCGGGGATCTAATTCACCCCTCCACTTT. Its translation is CATNPRGSNSPLHF.